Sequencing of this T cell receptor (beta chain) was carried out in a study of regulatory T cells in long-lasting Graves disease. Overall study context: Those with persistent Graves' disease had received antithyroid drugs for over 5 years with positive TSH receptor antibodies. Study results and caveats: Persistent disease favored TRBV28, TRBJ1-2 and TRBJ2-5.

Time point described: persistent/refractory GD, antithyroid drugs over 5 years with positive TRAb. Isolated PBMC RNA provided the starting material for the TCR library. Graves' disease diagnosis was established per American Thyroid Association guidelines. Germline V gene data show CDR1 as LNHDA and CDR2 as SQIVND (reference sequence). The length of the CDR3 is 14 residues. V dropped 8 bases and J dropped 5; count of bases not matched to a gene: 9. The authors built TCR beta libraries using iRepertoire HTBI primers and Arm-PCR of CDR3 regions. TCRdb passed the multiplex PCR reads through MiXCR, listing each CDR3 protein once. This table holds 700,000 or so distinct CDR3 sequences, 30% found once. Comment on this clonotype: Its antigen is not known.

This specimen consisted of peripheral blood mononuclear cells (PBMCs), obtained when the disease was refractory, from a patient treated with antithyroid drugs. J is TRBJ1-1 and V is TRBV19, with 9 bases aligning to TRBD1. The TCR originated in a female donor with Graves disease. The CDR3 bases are TGTGCCAGTTATGGGACAGGGAGGGTAACTGAAGCTTTCTTT. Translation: CASYGTGRVTEAFF.